Shown below are 18 T cell receptor beta chains from a single sample sequenced in a study of CD4 T cells in relation to SARS-CoV-2 and coronaviruses. Assay used: immunoSEQ multiplex PCR; TCRdb lists only in-frame clones, some missing. The sample holds about 34,000 clones, under 80% seen once. For these receptors, no antigen is known. Source material: memory CD4+ T cells from PBMCs, cultured in vitro. Source of these receptors: an adult with COVID-19.

The chain employs TRBV7-3 and TRBJ2-2; possibly TRBD1 for D (5 bases). Germline V CDR1 and CDR2: SGHTA, FQGTGA. CDR3 length: 14 amino acids. The germline V and J ends were trimmed by 8 bases and 1 base, with 11 bases remaining between them. The chain's CDR3 is CASQRTRNTGELFF. For the CDR3, the DNA is TGTGCCAGCCAACGGACACGGAACACCGGGGAGCTGTTTTTT.

The chain joins TRBV4-2 to TRBJ2-7; D is unclear. This CDR3 has 13 residues. Germline values: CDR1 LGHNA, CDR2 YNFKEQ. V lost 4 bases, J lost 2 bases, and 9 bases lay in between. The CDR3 loop is CASSPDGAYEQYF. DNA of the CDR3: TGTGCCAGCAGCCCGGACGGAGCCTACGAGCAGTACTTC.

This clone was counted between two and nine times. V usage is TRBV10-3 and J usage is TRBJ2-7, with D perhaps matching TRBD1 or TRBD2 (5 bases each). V was pared by 10 bases and J by 7 bases, with 20 bases between. The CDR3 consists of 13 residues. Germline V gives CDR1 ENHRY, CDR2 SYGVKD. CDR3 sequence reads: CASQGPPSGEQYF. Here the CDR3 DNA reads TGTGCCAGCCAGGGACCCCCCTCTGGTGAGCAGTACTTC.

Only a few counts were recorded for this clone. The chain links TRBV7-8 to TRBJ2-7; 7 bases are a match to TRBD2. Germline CDR1 SGHVS, CDR2 FQNEAQ. Germline trimming cut 3 bases from V and 6 bases from J; bases unmatched to any gene: 11. The CDR3 contains 15 residues. The CDR3 DNA follows: TGTGCCAGCAGCTTCCTGGTGGGAGGGCCAGGCGAGCAGTACTTC. Encoded protein: CASSFLVGGPGEQYF.

This chain links TRBV10-2 with TRBJ2-1, with TRBD2 identical over 14 bases. The CDR3 sequence is 18 residues long. CDR1 is WSHSY and CDR2 is SAAADI in the germline V gene. Losses at the gene ends were 10 bases for V and 2 bases for J; bases not matched to a gene: 13. The CDR3 nucleotides read TGCGCCACCTTAGGGACTAGCGGGAGCGCGTACCCCTACAATGAGCAGTTCTTC. It is translated as CATLGTSGSAYPYNEQFF.

This clone appeared a few times. The rearrangement joins TRBV19 to TRBJ2-7; D tentatively reads TRBD1 or TRBD2 (5 bases each). Trimming pared 4 bases from V and 1 base from J, leaving 8 bases between. The CDR3 consists of 13 residues. Germline V gives CDR1 LNHDA, CDR2 SQIVND (reference sequence). CDR3 residues: CASSRDGSYEQYF. CDR3 coding DNA: TGTGCCAGTAGTAGGGACGGGTCCTACGAGCAGTACTTC.

The CDR3 DNA reads TGTGCCAGCAGCTCAAACAGGGGGCCGCGTGGAAAACTGTTTTTT. Its translation: CASSSNRGPRGKLFF. V gene TRBV11-1 combines with J gene TRBJ1-4, with 9 bases fitting TRBD1. The CDR3 is made up of 15 amino acids. Germline assignment: CDR1 SGHAT and CDR2 FQDESV (reference sequence). V lost 4 bases, J lost 10 bases, and 10 bases stayed unmatched. The whole variable domain, filled in from reference TRBV11-1 and TRBJ1-4, reads EAEVAQSPRYKITEKSQAVAFWCDPISGHATLYWYRQILGQGPELLVQFQDESVVDDSQLPKDRFSAERLKGVDSTLKIQPAELGDSAMYLCASSSNRGPRGKLFFGSGTQLSVL.

The chain couples TRBV5-1 to TRBJ2-2, with TRBD1 matching over 7 bases. This CDR3 region has 14 residues. The trim removed 5 bases at V and 6 bases at J, leaving 7 bases unmatched. The V gene's germline CDR1 is SGHRS and CDR2 YFSETQ. CDR3 sequence: CASRSEGAAGELFF. As DNA, the CDR3 is TGCGCCAGCAGGTCAGAGGGGGCGGCCGGGGAGCTGTTTTTT.

V gene TRBV5-1 combines with J gene TRBJ1-5, with D possibly TRBD1 on 5 matching bases. The V gene's germline CDR1 is SGHRS and CDR2 YFSETQ. The CDR3 is 15 amino acids. Trimming pared 6 bases from V and 2 bases from J, leaving 15 bases between. The CDR3 region is CASTVSPGGNQPQHF. The DNA for the CDR3 is TGCGCCAGCACCGTCAGTCCGGGGGGCAATCAGCCCCAGCATTTT.

The chain carries TRBV29-1 and TRBJ2-1; weak D call: TRBD2 (5 bases). This CDR3 is built from 14 residues. Germline V gives CDR1 SQVTM, CDR2 ANQGSEA. Trimming pared 8 bases from V and 2 bases from J, leaving 16 bases between. In nucleotides, the CDR3 is TGCAGCTTTCCCCGGGGAATTACCTACAATGAGCAGTTCTTC. Amino acid sequence: CSFPRGITYNEQFF.

The J gene is TRBJ2-6, the V gene TRBV11-2; D might be TRBD2 (7 bases). Germline CDR1 reads SGHAT; CDR2 reads FQNNGV. CDR3 length: 17 residues. V lost 7 bases and J 2 bases, leaving 18 bases between the germline ends. The CDR3 loop is CASILTGTTAGANVLTF. The CDR3 region has the DNA TGTGCCAGCATCCTAACAGGGACTACCGCTGGGGCCAACGTCCTGACTTTC.

The chain has TRBV9 and TRBJ2-1; D gene unclear. Germline CDR1 reads SGDLS; CDR2 reads YYNGEE. Trimming removed 0 bases from V and 3 bases from J, with 10 bases in between. The CDR3 length is 15 residues. CDR3 bases: TGTGCCAGCAGCGTAGCGGCGGCTTTCTACAATGAGCAGTTCTTC. Its protein product is CASSVAAAFYNEQFF. Full variable domain (remainder filled in from reference TRBV9 and TRBJ2-1): DSGVTQTPKHLITATGQRVTLRCSPRSGDLSVYWYQQSLDQGLQFLIQYYNGEERAKGNILERFSAQQFPDLHSELNLSSLELGDSALYFCASSVAAAFYNEQFFGPGTRLTVL.

This clone has more than one count but fewer than ten. The rearrangement links TRBV4-1 to TRBJ2-3; weak D call: TRBD2 (6 bases). The CDR3 sequence is 16 residues long. Trimming took 4 bases from V and 2 from J, leaving 16 bases between them. CDR1 and CDR2 (germline): MGHRA, YSYEKL. CDR3 sequence (DNA): TGCGCCAGCAGCCGGGAGGCGGCGCGCACCACAGATACGCAGTATTTT. It yields the protein CASSREAARTTDTQYF.

DNA of the CDR3: TGTGCCAGCACCGAGGGAGGGTACGAGCAGTACTTC. Amino acid sequence: CASTEGGYEQYF. The rearrangement uses TRBV5-6 and TRBJ2-7; 7 bases are shared with TRBD2. Germline V gene data show CDR1 as SGHDT and CDR2 as YYEEEE. The CDR3 runs to 12 residues. Losses at the gene ends were 6 bases for V and 4 bases for J; bases not matched to a gene: 4.

This chain connects TRBV14 to TRBJ2-3, with D unresolved. Germline lookup yields CDR1 SGHDN and CDR2 FVKESK. Trimming took 4 bases from V and 6 from J, leaving 8 bases between them. The length of the CDR3 is 12 residues. CDR3 DNA: TGTGCCAGCAGCCCCAGTGGCGATACGCAGTATTTT. Translating it yields CASSPSGDTQYF.

This clone was seen only a few times. The chain carries TRBV2 and TRBJ2-3; 13 nucleotides match TRBD2. Germline V gene sequence: CDR1 SNHLY, CDR2 FYNNEI. V lost 4 bases, J lost 6 bases, and 4 bases stayed unmatched. The CDR3 is 15 amino acids. This CDR3 reads CASSGRTSGSDTQYF. CDR3 bases: TGTGCCAGCAGTGGAAGGACTAGCGGGAGCGATACGCAGTATTTT.

This chain joins TRBV7-7 and TRBJ2-1; 7 nucleotides line up with TRBD1. V shed 1 base and J 9 bases; nucleotides not matched to a gene: 6. The CDR3 length is 14 residues. CDR1 SSHAT and CDR2 FNYEAQ come from the germline V gene (reference sequence). CDR3 in DNA: TGTGCCAGCAGCTTAGGACAGGGTAGGGGTGAGCAGTTCTTC. Amino acids: CASSLGQGRGEQFF.

The J gene is TRBJ2-5, the V gene TRBV7-9; 7 nucleotides align to TRBD2. V dropped 6 bases and J dropped 5; count of bases not matched to a gene: 6. This CDR3 is built from 13 residues. CDR1 is SEHNR and CDR2 is FQNEAQ in the germline V gene (reference sequence). CDR3 region: CASRTGGGETQYF. The CDR3, as DNA: TGTGCCAGCAGGACGGGAGGAGGGGAGACCCAGTACTTC. The complete variable domain, with remaining parts taken from reference TRBV7-9 and TRBJ2-5, reads DTGVSQNPRHKITKRGQNVTFRCDPISEHNRLYWYRQTLGQGPEFLTYFQNEAQLEKSRLLSDRFSAERPKGSFSTLEIQRTEQGDSAMYLCASRTGGGETQYFGPGTRLLVL.